Listed here is a single T cell receptor (beta chain). What this receptor recognizes is not known. Base-call qualities are not available, and no considerably larger clone is one nucleotide away. The V and J ends are trimmed by 2 bases and 6 bases, leaving 20 bases between them. From its cysteine to its phenylalanine, the CDR3 spans 17 amino acids. Left in the record is the CDR3 DNA by itself, 51 bases read in frame from the first base. The germline V gene provides CDR1 KGHSH and CDR2 LQKENI. Whole blood was collected in K2EDTA tubes by collaborating institutions according to the institutions' own protocols. For TCRbeta analysis, collaborators shipped samples as frozen whole blood, isolated PBMCs, or DNA extracted from either of those sample types. This record belongs to a study of blood T cell repertoires in COVID-19 (TCRdb year 2020). For context, the study as a whole: Samples from collaborators originated in the United States, Italy and Spain and spanned both the acute and convalescent phases of COVID-19. The material from the prospective study consisted of cDNA or gDNA derived from T cells, B-cell-depleted T cells, or PBMCs. The repertoires were released in a freely available public database meant as a resource for research on the immune response to SARS-CoV-2. Where HLA class I and class II types were available, the types were taken from metadata supplied by the sample provider, not from assay-based typing. The dataset comprised deeply sampled blood TCRbeta repertoires from subjects exposed to, actively infected with, or recovered from COVID-19. Nearly every sample came with metadata listing a de-identified subject ID, COVID-19 status, age in years and sex. The samples were drawn from the first 160 participants of the ongoing ImmuneRACE study and from 1,254 subjects provided by 6 global collaborators. Here is what the overall study found, with its caveats: The amount of clinical and demographic metadata varied by source and participant and was provided uncurated.

TCRbeta CDR3 regions were amplified from genomic DNA by means of the immunoSEQ Assay, a bias-controlled multiplex PCR. The authors' pipeline ran thus. Nucleated cell counts per sample were estimated from amplification of reference gene primers within the assay. To quantify the absolute abundance of each unique TCRbeta CDR3 rearrangement, sequence reads were collapsed and filtered. Productive Simpson clonality was computed per sample as the square root of Simpson's diversity index over productive rearrangements. In TCRdb, the immuneACCESS table is reduced to in-frame sequences with V and J assigned. These tables do not hold every clone; where another copy was compared, an unresolved V gene accounts for under half, and the others remain unexplained. The V and J calls and clone size come from that table; D and trimming were worked out from the DNA. Recorded for this sample are around 47,000 clones; about four fifths of them occurred a single time. Roughly 7% of the sample is taken by the ten largest.

The sample consisted of peripheral blood. The sequence is built from TRBV18 and TRBJ1-5; the best D guess is TRBD1, with 5 bases matching. The origin of this receptor is a man between 70 and 80 years old with active COVID-19. The encoded CDR3 is CASSPIKVGGLGQPQHF. The base sequence is TGTGCCAGCTCACCAATAAAAGTGGGGGGTCTGGGTCAGCCCCAGCATTTT.